Below, 26 T cell receptor beta chains from the same sample are listed, as sequenced in a study of shared clonotypes between healthy human individuals. The table came from immunoSEQ multiplex PCR; TCRdb's copy has only in-frame clones and leaves some out. The sample lists roughly 2.6 million clones; roughly nine tenths were seen once. The sample was naive CD4+ T cells sorted from blood. Subset in this sample: CD45RA+ positively selected. Every receptor here comes from a young man in good health.

CDR3 amino acids: CASSPQLRSGTGTDTQYF. CDR3 bases: TGTGCCAGCTCACCACAATTGAGAAGTGGGACTGGCACAGATACGCAGTATTTT. The chain uses TRBV18 and TRBJ2-3; tentative D call: TRBD2 (6 bases). The CDR3 has 18 residues. Trimming stripped 1 base from V and 1 base from J, with 18 bases between. Germline CDR1 KGHSH, CDR2 LQKENI.

The V call is TRBV6-1, the J call TRBJ1-1; a possible D gene is TRBD1 (5 bases). The V end was cut by 0 bases, the J end by 0 bases, with 8 bases between. The CDR3 is 15 amino acids. CDR1 is MNHNS, CDR2 SASEGT, per germline. CDR3 DNA sequence: TGTGCCAGCAGTGAAGCGTGGACAATGAACACTGAAGCTTTCTTT. Translating gives CASSEAWTMNTEAFF.

The chain joins TRBV7-9 to TRBJ2-1; tentatively, D is TRBD2 (5 bases). The CDR3 extends over 16 amino acids. Germline CDR1 SEHNR, CDR2 FQNEAQ (reference sequence). V dropped 0 bases and J dropped 6 bases, with 15 bases sitting between them. The CDR3 is CASSLAADLHSNEQFF. The DNA of the CDR3 is TGTGCCAGCAGCTTAGCAGCGGATCTTCATTCCAATGAGCAGTTCTTC.

The chain carries TRBV11-2 and TRBJ2-5; D is undetermined. Judging by the DNA end, TRBJ2-7 fits better; the J call may be wrong. The length of the CDR3 is 15 residues. CDR1 is SGHAT and CDR2 is FQNNGV in the germline V gene. The CDR3 DNA sequence: TGTGCCAGCAGCTTAGTGGTAGGGTCCGTCTACGAGCAGTACTTC. Protein: CASSLVVGSVYEQYF.

The rearrangement links TRBV7-8 to TRBJ2-1; 11 positions match TRBD2. The CDR3 has 17 amino acids. Germline trimming cut 5 bases from V and 0 bases from J; bases unmatched to any gene: 6. Germline loops: CDR1 SGHVS, CDR2 FQNEAQ. Written as DNA, the CDR3 is TGTGCCAGCAGCCAAGGACTAGCGGGTCGCTCCTACAATGAGCAGTTCTTC. It codes for CASSQGLAGRSYNEQFF.

The CDR3 is CASSLGGDRTDTQYF. The DNA for the CDR3 is TGTGCCAGCAGCTTAGGTGGGGATCGCACAGATACGCAGTATTTT. The chain employs TRBV7-9 and TRBJ2-3; D remains ambiguous. The CDR3 spans 15 residues. Trimming took 1 base from V and 1 from J, leaving 9 bases between them. Germline V gives CDR1 SEHNR, CDR2 FQNEAQ (reference sequence). Using reference TRBV7-9 and TRBJ2-3 for the parts outside the CDR3, the full variable domain is DTGVSQNPRHKITKRGQNVTFRCDPISEHNRLYWYRQTLGQGPEFLTYFQNEAQLEKSRLLSDRFSAERPKGSFSTLEIQRTEQGDSAMYLCASSLGGDRTDTQYFGPGTRLTVL.

This chain uses TRBV15 with TRBJ2-3, with TRBD2 identical over 10 bases. The J segment lost 0 bases and the V segment lost 1 base, leaving 1 base of the junction unmatched. The CDR3 contains 16 residues. The germline gives CDR1 LNHNV, CDR2 YYDKDF (reference sequence). In DNA form, the CDR3 reads TGTGCCACCAGCAGAGTACTAGCGGGAAGCACAGATACGCAGTATTTT. This sequence encodes CATSRVLAGSTDTQYF.

This clone was recorded once. This sequence joins TRBV25-1 and TRBJ2-5; D is unclear. The V end was cut by 8 bases, the J end by 4 bases, with 20 bases between. This CDR3 is 15 amino acids long. From germline, CDR1 is MGHDK and CDR2 SYGVNS. CDR3 sequence (DNA): TGTGCCAGCTCCAGCCCTGATAGGGTCCGAGAGACCCAGTACTTC. It is translated as CASSSPDRVRETQYF.

The V call is TRBV7-2, the J call TRBJ2-2; no firm D call. Germline assignment: CDR1 SGHTA and CDR2 FQGNSA. This CDR3 has 13 amino acids. V lost 7 bases to trimming and J lost 6 bases, with 12 bases between them. CDR3 sequence (DNA): TGTGCCAGCATCCTCGATTTTGCCGGGGAGCTGTTTTTT. Translated, it gives CASILDFAGELFF.

This clone was seen only once. The chain is built from TRBV11-2 and TRBJ2-7, with 8 bases identical to TRBD2. The germline V gene encodes CDR1 SGHAT and CDR2 FQNNGV. The V segment lost 5 bases and the J segment 3 bases; nucleotides outside the gene matches: 6. The CDR3 covers 14 residues. CDR3 nucleotides: TGTGCCAGCAGCAGAAGCGGGGGCAGCTACGAGCAGTACTTC. It specifies CASSRSGGSYEQYF.

With respect to this clone: At the DNA level, this CDR3 is encoded by other sequences in the same sample as well. The rearrangement uses TRBV7-2 and TRBJ2-1, with 7 nucleotides matching TRBD2. Germline CDR1 reads SGHTA; CDR2 reads FQGNSA. With V trimmed by 4 bases and J by 4 bases, 1 base remained unmatched. The CDR3 contains 13 residues. CDR3 residues: CASSSSGYNEQFF. The CDR3 DNA reads TGTGCCAGCAGCTCTAGCGGATACAATGAGCAGTTCTTC.

The chain combines TRBV18 with TRBJ1-1; D gene unclear. Trimming cost V 6 bases and J 5 bases, with 22 bases left between them. This CDR3 contains 16 residues. Germline CDR1 and CDR2: KGHSH and LQKENI. CDR3 in amino acids: CASSTVSRGSRTEAFF. In DNA, the CDR3 is TGTGCCAGCTCCACAGTCAGTCGAGGGTCTAGGACTGAAGCTTTCTTT.

V usage is TRBV4-3 and J usage is TRBJ2-7; D gene unclear. With 3 bases removed from V and 4 bases from J, the gap between germline ends came to 7 bases. The length of the CDR3 is 12 residues. Germline values: CDR1 LGHNA, CDR2 YSLEER. The CDR3 reads CASSHRVYEQYF. CDR3 in DNA: TGCGCCAGCAGCCACCGGGTTTACGAGCAGTACTTC.

To note about this clone: The same CDR3 arises from other DNA sequences in this sample as well. This chain joins TRBV7-2 and TRBJ2-7, with TRBD1 identical over 8 bases. V trimming: 5 bases; J trimming: 3 bases; junction bases outside the gene matches: 3. The CDR3 covers 13 residues. From germline, CDR1 is SGHTA and CDR2 FQGNSA. CDR3 sequence (DNA): TGTGCCAGCAGCACGACAGGGGTCTACGAGCAGTACTTC. Its protein is CASSTTGVYEQYF.

The genes are TRBV30 and TRBJ2-7, with D tentatively TRBD2 (6 bases). In germline, CDR1 is GTSNPN, CDR2 SVGIG (reference sequence). V lost 0 bases and J lost 3, with 15 bases in between. The CDR3 consists of 15 residues. The chain's CDR3 is CAWSVIPTSLYEQYF. CDR3 DNA sequence: TGTGCCTGGAGTGTAATCCCCACTAGCCTCTACGAGCAGTACTTC. Complete variable domain (other parts from reference TRBV30 and TRBJ2-7): SQTIHQWPATLVQPVGSPLSLECTVEGTSNPNLYWYRQAAGRGLQLLFYSVGIGQISSEVPQNLSASRPQDRQFILSSKKLLLSDSGFYLCAWSVIPTSLYEQYFGPGTRLTVT.

The rearrangement joins TRBV5-1 to TRBJ2-7, with 15 nucleotides matching TRBD2. The trim removed 7 bases at V and 0 bases at J, leaving 11 bases unmatched. Germline assignment: CDR1 SGHRS and CDR2 YFSETQ. CDR3 size: 18 residues. CDR3 sequence (DNA): TGCGCCAGCGGTCGGGGACTAGCGGGAGGATCTTACTCCTACGAGCAGTACTTC. It translates to CASGRGLAGGSYSYEQYF.

The rearrangement links TRBV5-6 to TRBJ1-2; no definite D call. The CDR3 runs to 12 residues. Trimming took off 0 bases at V and 8 bases at J, with 8 bases between the two ends. Germline V gene lookup returns CDR1 SGHDT and CDR2 YYEEEE. CDR3 DNA: TGTGCCAGCAGCTTGGGAAGTCTCGGCTACACCTTC. It yields the protein CASSLGSLGYTF.

The genes are TRBV5-1 and TRBJ2-5; maybe TRBD2 (5 bases). The CDR3 loop spans 14 amino acids. V lost 3 bases and J 1 base, leaving 10 bases between the germline ends. Germline V gene data show CDR1 as SGHRS and CDR2 as YFSETQ. The CDR3 region has the DNA TGCGCCAGCAGCTGGGAAAGCGGCCAAGAGACCCAGTACTTC. This gives the protein CASSWESGQETQYF.

The rearrangement uses TRBV15 and TRBJ1-1, with 7 bases matching TRBD1. The V gene's germline CDR1 is LNHNV and CDR2 YYDKDF (reference sequence). Trimming at V came to 0 bases and at J to 5 bases, leaving 15 bases not matched to a gene. The CDR3 sequence is 18 residues long. CDR3 residues: CATSRDSADRDLLTEAFF. CDR3 coding DNA: TGTGCCACCAGCAGAGATTCCGCAGACAGGGACCTTCTGACTGAAGCTTTCTTT.

The chain combines TRBV6-5 with TRBJ2-3; D is perhaps TRBD2 (6 bases). Germline V lookup: CDR1 MNHEY, CDR2 SVGAGI. V was shortened by 6 bases and J by 8 bases, with 15 bases between the two germline ends. This CDR3 is built from 13 residues. The CDR3 loop reads CASRTEGEGTQYF. CDR3 sequence (DNA): TGTGCCAGCAGGACGGAGGGTGAGGGTACGCAGTATTTT.

The chain links TRBV30 to TRBJ2-1; tentative D call: TRBD2 (5 bases). With 2 bases removed from V and 1 base from J, the gap between germline ends came to 12 bases. Germline V gene data show CDR1 as GTSNPN and CDR2 as SVGIG (reference sequence). This CDR3 comprises 15 residues. This chain's CDR3 is CAWSLRSGSYNEQFF. The CDR3 region has the DNA TGTGCCTGGAGTTTGCGGAGCGGATCCTACAATGAGCAGTTCTTC.

The V and J genes are TRBV6-1 and TRBJ1-6; no clear D gene. V lost 4 bases and J lost 5, with 9 bases in between. Germline lookup yields CDR1 MNHNS and CDR2 SASEGT. This CDR3 spans 14 amino acids. DNA of the CDR3: TGTGCCAGCAGTGTCAAGGCCGATAATTCACCCCTCCACTTT. Amino acid sequence: CASSVKADNSPLHF.

This clone was detected only a few times. The rearrangement links TRBV30 to TRBJ1-1, with D maybe TRBD1 (6 bases). The CDR3 extends over 15 amino acids. Trimming shortened V by 0 bases and J by 4 bases, and 15 bases separated the two germline ends. The germline CDR1 and CDR2 sequences are GTSNPN and SVGIG (reference sequence). The CDR3 protein is CAWSVLPGVTTEAFF. CDR3 nucleotide sequence: TGTGCCTGGAGTGTACTTCCAGGGGTAACCACTGAAGCTTTCTTT. The variable domain in full, completed from reference TRBV30 and TRBJ1-1, reads SQTIHQWPATLVQPVGSPLSLECTVEGTSNPNLYWYRQAAGRGLQLLFYSVGIGQISSEVPQNLSASRPQDRQFILSSKKLLLSDSGFYLCAWSVLPGVTTEAFFGQGTRLTVV.

The rearrangement joins TRBV5-1 to TRBJ2-7; D is unresolved. Trimming stripped 5 bases from V and 2 bases from J, with 5 bases between. The CDR3 loop spans 11 amino acids. The germline gives CDR1 SGHRS, CDR2 YFSETQ. CDR3 bases: TGCGCCAGCAGGCAAACCTACGAGCAGTACTTC. Amino acid sequence: CASRQTYEQYF.

Turning to this clone: The identical CDR3 is also encoded by other nucleotide sequences in the sample. For the CDR3, the DNA is TGTGCCAGCACGGGAAGGAGCACAGATACGCAGTATTTT. This gives the protein CASTGRSTDTQYF. V is TRBV2 and J is TRBJ2-3; D perhaps matches TRBD2 (5 bases). The CDR3 covers 13 residues. The V gene's germline CDR1 is SNHLY and CDR2 FYNNEI. V gave up 7 bases and J gave up 0 bases, with 8 bases separating them.

The J gene is TRBJ1-2, the V gene TRBV14; D remains unclear. Trimming pared 0 bases from V and 1 base from J, leaving 9 bases between. From germline, CDR1 is SGHDN and CDR2 FVKESK. The CDR3 length is 15 residues. The CDR3 region has the DNA TGTGCCAGCAGCCAAGAAGGGTTGGGTAACTATGGCTACACCTTC. Translated: CASSQEGLGNYGYTF. The complete variable domain, with remaining parts taken from reference TRBV14 and TRBJ1-2, reads EAGVTQFPSHSVIEKGQTVTLRCDPISGHDNLYWYRRVMGKEIKFLLHFVKESKQDESGMPNNRFLAERTGGTYSTLKVQPAELEDSGVYFCASSQEGLGNYGYTFGSGTRLTVV.